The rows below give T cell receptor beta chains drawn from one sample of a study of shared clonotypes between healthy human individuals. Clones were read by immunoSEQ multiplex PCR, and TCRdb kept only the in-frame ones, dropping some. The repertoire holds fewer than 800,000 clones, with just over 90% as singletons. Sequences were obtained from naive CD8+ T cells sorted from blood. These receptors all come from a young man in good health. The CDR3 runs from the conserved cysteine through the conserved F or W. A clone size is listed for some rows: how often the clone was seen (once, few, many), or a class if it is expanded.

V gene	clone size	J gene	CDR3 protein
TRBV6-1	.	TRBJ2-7	CASSVAVGSYEQYF
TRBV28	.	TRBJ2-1	CASSLLGLALTYNEQFF
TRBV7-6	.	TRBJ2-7	CASSLLGDPLHEQYF
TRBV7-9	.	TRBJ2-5	CASSFPGQSAQYF
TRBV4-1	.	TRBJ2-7	CASSQSDRGVREQYF
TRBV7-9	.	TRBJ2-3	CASSSQRESQYF
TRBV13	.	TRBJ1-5	CASSSTGNSNQPQHF
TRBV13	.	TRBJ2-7	CASSLGQNYEQYF
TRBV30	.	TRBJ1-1	CAWSVKLEAFF
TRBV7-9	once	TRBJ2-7	CASSHKKEQGLNYEQYF
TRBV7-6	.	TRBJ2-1	CASSLAVGYEQFF
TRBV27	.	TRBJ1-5	CASSLEGAGSNQPQHF
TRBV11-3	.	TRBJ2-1	CASSLDPNREQFF
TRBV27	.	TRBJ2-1	CASRAGGRDNEQFF
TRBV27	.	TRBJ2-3	CASSGRTSGRSDTQYF
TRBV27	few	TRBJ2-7	CASRPSGRAYEQYF
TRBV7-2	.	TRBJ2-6	CASSLGVTYGANVLTF
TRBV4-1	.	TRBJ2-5	CASSQEGTETQYF
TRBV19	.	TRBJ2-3	CASSIAFLGDWSDTQYF
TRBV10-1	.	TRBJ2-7	CATLLGQSYEQYF
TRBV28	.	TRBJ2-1	CASSSGLAVYNEQFF
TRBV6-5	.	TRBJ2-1	CASSYFGAEQFF
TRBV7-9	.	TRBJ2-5	CASIPIAAQETQYF
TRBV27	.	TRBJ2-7	CASSHTSGGSYEQYF
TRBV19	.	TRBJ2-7	CASSSRTGPYEQYF
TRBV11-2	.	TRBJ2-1	CASSLIAGEAYNEQFF